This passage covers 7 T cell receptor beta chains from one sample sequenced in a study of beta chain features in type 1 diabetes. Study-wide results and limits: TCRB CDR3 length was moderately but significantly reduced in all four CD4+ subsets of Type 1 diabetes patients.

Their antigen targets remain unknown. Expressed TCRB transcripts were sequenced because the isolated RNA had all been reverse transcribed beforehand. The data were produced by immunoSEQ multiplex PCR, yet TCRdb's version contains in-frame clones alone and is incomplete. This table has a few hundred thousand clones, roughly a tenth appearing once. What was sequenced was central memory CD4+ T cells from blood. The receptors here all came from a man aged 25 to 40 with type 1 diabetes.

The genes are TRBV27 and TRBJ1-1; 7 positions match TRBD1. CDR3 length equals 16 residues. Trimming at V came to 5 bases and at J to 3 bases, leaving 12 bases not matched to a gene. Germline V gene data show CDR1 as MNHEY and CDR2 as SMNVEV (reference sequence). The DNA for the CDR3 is TGTGCCAGCAGTCAACGACAGGGTAGATTATACACTGAAGCTTTCTTT. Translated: CASSQRQGRLYTEAFF.

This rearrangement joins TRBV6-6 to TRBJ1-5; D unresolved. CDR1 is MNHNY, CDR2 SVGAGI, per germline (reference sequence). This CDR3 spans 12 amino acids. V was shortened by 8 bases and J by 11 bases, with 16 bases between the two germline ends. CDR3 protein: CASFSGIGSQHF. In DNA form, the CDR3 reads TGTGCCAGCTTTTCTGGTATAGGGTCCCAGCATTTT.

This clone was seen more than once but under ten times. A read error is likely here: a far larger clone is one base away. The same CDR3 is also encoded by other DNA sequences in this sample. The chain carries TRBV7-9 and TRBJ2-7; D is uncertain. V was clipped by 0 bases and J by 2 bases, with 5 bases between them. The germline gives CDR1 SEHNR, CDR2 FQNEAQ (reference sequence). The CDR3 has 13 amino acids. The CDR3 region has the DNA TGTGCCAGCAGCTTAGCGGGAACCTACGAGCAGTACTTC. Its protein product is CASSLAGTYEQYF.

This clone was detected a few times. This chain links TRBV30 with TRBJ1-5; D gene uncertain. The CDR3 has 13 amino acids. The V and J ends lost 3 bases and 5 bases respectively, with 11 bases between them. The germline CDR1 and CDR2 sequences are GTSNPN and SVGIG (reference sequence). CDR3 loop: CAWSPDPYQPQHF. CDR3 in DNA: TGTGCCTGGAGCCCGGACCCATATCAGCCCCAGCATTTT. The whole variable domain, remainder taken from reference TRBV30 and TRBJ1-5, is SQTIHQWPATLVQPVGSPLSLECTVEGTSNPNLYWYRQAAGRGLQLLFYSVGIGQISSEVPQNLSASRPQDRQFILSSKKLLLSDSGFYLCAWSPDPYQPQHFGDGTRLSIL.

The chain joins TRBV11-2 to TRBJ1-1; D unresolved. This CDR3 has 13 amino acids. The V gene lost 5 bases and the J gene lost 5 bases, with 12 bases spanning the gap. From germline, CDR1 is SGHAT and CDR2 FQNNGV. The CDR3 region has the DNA TGTGCCAGCAGCCCGGGCGGCGGTACTGAAGCTTTCTTT. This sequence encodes CASSPGGGTEAFF. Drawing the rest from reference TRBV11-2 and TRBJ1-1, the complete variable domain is EAGVAQSPRYKIIEKRQSVAFWCNPISGHATLYWYQQILGQGPKLLIQFQNNGVVDDSQLPKDRFSAERLKGVDSTLKIQPAKLEDSAVYLCASSPGGGTEAFFGQGTRLTVV.

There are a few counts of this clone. CDR3 residues: CASSSSQGLAYNEQFF. In nucleotides, the CDR3 is TGTGCCAGCAGTAGCTCACAGGGGCTCGCCTACAATGAGCAGTTCTTC. J is TRBJ2-1 and V is TRBV27; TRBD1 aligns across 7 bases. V was clipped by 5 bases and J by 2 bases; unmatched bases: 9. The CDR3 consists of 16 residues. Per the germline V gene, CDR1 is MNHEY and CDR2 is SMNVEV (reference sequence).

The CDR3 nucleotides read TGCGCCAGCAGCTTCTTAGATACTGAAGCTTTCTTT. It encodes CASSFLDTEAFF. This rearrangement joins TRBV5-1 to TRBJ1-1, with unresolved D. Germline CDR1 SGHRS, CDR2 YFSETQ. The CDR3 sequence is 12 residues long. The V end lost 2 bases, the J end lost 5 bases, and 7 bases lay between the germline ends.